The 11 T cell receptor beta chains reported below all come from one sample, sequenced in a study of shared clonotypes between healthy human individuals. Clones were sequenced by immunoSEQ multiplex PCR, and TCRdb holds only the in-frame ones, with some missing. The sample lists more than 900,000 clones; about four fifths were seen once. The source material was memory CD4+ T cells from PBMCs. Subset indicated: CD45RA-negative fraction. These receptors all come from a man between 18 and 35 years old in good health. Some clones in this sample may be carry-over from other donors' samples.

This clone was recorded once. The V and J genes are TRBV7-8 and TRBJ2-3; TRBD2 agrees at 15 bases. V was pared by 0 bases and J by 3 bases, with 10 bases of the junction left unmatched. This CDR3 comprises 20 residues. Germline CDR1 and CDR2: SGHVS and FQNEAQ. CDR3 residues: CASSLALGLAGGEPTDTQYF. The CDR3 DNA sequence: TGTGCCAGCAGCTTAGCCCTGGGACTAGCGGGAGGTGAACCGACAGATACGCAGTATTTT.

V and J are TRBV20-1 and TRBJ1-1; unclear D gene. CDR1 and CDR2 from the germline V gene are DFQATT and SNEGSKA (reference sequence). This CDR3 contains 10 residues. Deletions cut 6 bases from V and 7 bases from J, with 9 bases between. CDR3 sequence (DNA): TGCAGTGCCCATTTGGGTGAAGCTTTCTTT. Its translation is CSAHLGEAFF.

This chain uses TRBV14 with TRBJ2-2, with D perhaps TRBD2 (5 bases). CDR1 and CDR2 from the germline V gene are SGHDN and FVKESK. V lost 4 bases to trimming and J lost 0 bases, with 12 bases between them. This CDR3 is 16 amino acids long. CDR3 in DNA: TGTGCCAGCAGCCGGTTACTAGTCGCGAACACCGGGGAGCTGTTTTTT. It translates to CASSRLLVANTGELFF.

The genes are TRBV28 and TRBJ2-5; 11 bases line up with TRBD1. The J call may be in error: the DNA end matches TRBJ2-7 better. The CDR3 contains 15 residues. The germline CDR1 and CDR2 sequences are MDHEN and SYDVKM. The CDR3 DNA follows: TGTGCCAGCAATCTACCGGGACAGGGGGCCTACGAGCAGTACTTC. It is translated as CASNLPGQGAYEQYF.

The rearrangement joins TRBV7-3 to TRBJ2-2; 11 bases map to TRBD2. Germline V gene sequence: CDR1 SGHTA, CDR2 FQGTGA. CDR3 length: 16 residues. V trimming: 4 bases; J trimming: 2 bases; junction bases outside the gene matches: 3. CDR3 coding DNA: TGTGCCAGCAGCTCGACTAGCGGGGCCAACACCGGGGAGCTGTTTTTT. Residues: CASSSTSGANTGELFF. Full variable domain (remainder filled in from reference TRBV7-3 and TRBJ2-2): GAGVSQTPSNKVTEKGKYVELRCDPISGHTALYWYRQSLGQGPEFLIYFQGTGAADDSGLPNDRFFAVRPEGSVSTLKIQRTERGDSAVYLCASSSTSGANTGELFFGEGSRLTVL.

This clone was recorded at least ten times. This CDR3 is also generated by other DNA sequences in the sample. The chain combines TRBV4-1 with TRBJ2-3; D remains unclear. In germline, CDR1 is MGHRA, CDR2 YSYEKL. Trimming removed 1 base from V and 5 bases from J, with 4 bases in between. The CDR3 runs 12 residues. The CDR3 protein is CASSQVVDTQYF. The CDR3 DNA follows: TGCGCCAGCAGCCAAGTGGTAGATACGCAGTATTTT.

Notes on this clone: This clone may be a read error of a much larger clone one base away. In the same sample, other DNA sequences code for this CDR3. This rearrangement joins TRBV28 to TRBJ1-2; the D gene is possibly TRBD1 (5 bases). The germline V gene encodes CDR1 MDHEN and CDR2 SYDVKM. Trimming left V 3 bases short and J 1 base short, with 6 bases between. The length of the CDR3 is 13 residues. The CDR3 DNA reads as TGTGCCAGCAGTTTGGGGGGTAACTATGGCTACACCTTC. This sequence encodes CASSLGGNYGYTF.

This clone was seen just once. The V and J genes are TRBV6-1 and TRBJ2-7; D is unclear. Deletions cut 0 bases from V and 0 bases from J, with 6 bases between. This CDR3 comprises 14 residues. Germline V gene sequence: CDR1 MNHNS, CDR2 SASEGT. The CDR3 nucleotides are TGTGCCAGCAGTGAAGCTTGGCGCTCCTACGAGCAGTACTTC. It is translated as CASSEAWRSYEQYF.

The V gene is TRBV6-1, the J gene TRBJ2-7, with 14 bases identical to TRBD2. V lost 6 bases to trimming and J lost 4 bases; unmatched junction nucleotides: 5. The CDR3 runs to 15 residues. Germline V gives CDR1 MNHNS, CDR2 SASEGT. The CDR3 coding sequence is TGTGCCAGCAGAACCGGGACTAGCGGGAGTTACGAGCAGTACTTC. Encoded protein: CASRTGTSGSYEQYF.

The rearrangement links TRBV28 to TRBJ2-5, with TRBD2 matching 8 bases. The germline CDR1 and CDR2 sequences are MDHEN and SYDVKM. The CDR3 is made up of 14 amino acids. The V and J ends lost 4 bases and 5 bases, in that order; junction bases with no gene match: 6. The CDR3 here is CASSSPGGDETQYF. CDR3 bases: TGTGCCAGCAGTTCCCCGGGAGGGGACGAGACCCAGTACTTC.

In nucleotides, the CDR3 is TGTGCCAGCAGTCCGAGAGCGGCCTACAATGAGCAGTTCTTC. It yields the protein CASSPRAAYNEQFF. The chain combines TRBV6-5 with TRBJ2-1, with D tentatively TRBD2 (5 bases). Trimming took 5 bases from V and 2 from J, leaving 10 bases between them. The CDR3 consists of 14 residues. The germline V gene encodes CDR1 MNHEY and CDR2 SVGAGI.